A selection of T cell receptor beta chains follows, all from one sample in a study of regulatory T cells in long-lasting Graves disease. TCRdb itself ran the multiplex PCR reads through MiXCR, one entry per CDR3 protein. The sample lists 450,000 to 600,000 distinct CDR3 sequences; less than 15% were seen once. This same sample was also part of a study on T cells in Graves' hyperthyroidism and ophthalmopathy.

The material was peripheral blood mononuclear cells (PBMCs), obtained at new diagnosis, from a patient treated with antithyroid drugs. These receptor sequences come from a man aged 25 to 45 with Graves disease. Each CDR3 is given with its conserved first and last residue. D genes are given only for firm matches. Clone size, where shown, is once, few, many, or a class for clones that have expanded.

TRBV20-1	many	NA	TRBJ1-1	TGCAGTGCCCCTGGTGGGCAGCCTATGAACACTGAAGCTTTCTTT	CSAPGGQPMNTEAFF
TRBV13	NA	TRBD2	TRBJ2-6	TGTGCCAGCAGCTTATCCCCTATGACTAGCGGGAGAACCGGGGCCAACGTCCTGACTTTC	CASSLSPMTSGRTGANVLTF
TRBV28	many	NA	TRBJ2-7	TGTGCCAGCACCACTACCCCTTTTCGAGGTATCTACGAGCAGTACTTC	CASTTTPFRGIYEQYF
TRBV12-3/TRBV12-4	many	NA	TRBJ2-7	TGTGCCAGCAGTTTAGCGTTGTCCCTCGAGCAGTACTTC	CASSLALSLEQYF
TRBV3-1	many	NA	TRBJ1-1	TGTGCCAGCAGCCGGGGACCCGCTGAAGCTTTCTTT	CASSRGPAEAFF
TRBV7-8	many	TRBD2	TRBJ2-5	TGTGCCAGCAGCTTCCGGAAGGGTGAAGGACTAGCGGGCGGAAAAGAGACCCAGTACTTC	CASSFRKGEGLAGGKETQYF
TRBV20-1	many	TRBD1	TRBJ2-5	TGCAGTGCTAAACCGGGACAGGGGACCCAGTACTTC	CSAKPGQGTQYF
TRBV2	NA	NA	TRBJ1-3	TGTGCCAGCAGTGAATGGTCCCGGGGAAACACCATATATTTT	CASSEWSRGNTIYF
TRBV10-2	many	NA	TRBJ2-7	TGCGCCAGCAGTGCGATTGGCTCTGGAGAGCAGTACTTC	CASSAIGSGEQYF
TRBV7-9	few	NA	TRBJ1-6	TGTGCCAGCAGCTTATCGGGGTGGGATTCACCCCTCCACTTT	CASSLSGWDSPLHF
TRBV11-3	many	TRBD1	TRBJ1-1	TGTGCCAGCAGCTCCCGGCCGGGACAGCAAGCTTTCTTT	CASSSRPGQQAFF
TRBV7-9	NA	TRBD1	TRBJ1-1	TGTGCCAGCGCCGGGACAGGGGCCACTGAAGCTTTCTTT	CASAGTGATEAFF
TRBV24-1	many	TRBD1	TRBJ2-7	TGTGCCACCAGTGACACTTCGAAGGGGGCGAGATCCTACGAGCAGTACTTC	CATSDTSKGARSYEQYF
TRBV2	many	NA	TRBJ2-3	TGTGCCAGCAAGGGTGACCTCACAGATACGCAGTATTTT	CASKGDLTDTQYF
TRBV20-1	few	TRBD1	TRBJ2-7	TGCAGTGCTAGCTCACTCCGGGGGACAGGAGTCTACGAGCAGTACTTC	CSASSLRGTGVYEQYF
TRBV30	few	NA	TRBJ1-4	TGTGCCTGGACGGGGCCTCCCATTAATGAAAAACTGTTTTTT	CAWTGPPINEKLFF
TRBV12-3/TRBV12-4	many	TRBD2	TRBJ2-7	TGTGCCAGCAGTTTATTCCTAGCGGGAGAACGTATCGGGCAGTACTTC	CASSLFLAGERIGQYF
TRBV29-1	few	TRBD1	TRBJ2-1	TGCAGCGCAGGGACAGGGGACAGTATTGAGCAGTTCTTC	CSAGTGDSIEQFF
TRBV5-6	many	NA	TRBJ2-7	TGTGCCAGCAGCTTGACCGACACGGGTGTTAGCGAGCAGTACTTC	CASSLTDTGVSEQYF
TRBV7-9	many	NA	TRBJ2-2	TGTGCCAGCAGCTTAATCGTCACCGGGGAGCTGTTTTTT	CASSLIVTGELFF
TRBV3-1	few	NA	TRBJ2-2	TGTGCCAGCAGCCAAGATGTCGGGGAGCTGTTTTTT	CASSQDVGELFF
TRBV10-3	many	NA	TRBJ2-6	TGTGCCATCAGTGAGTTAAAACAGGACTCTGGGGCCAACGTCCTGACTTTC	CAISELKQDSGANVLTF
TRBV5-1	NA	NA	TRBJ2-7	TGCGCCAGCAGCTTAGAGCGGGCGAGCTCCTACGAGCAGTACTTC	CASSLERASSYEQYF
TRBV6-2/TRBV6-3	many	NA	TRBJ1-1	TGTGCCAGCAGTTATAGCCTATCCACTGAAGCTTTCTTT	CASSYSLSTEAFF
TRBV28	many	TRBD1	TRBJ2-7	TGTGCCAGCAGTGACCGGGACAGGGGCTACGAGCAGTACTTC	CASSDRDRGYEQYF
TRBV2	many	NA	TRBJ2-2	TGTGCCAGCAAGGCTAGCGCCGCGAACACCGGGGAGCTGTTTTTT	CASKASAANTGELFF
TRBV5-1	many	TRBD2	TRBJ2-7	TGTGCCAGCAGCTTAGCGGGACGGACCTACGAGCAGTACTTC	CASSLAGRTYEQYF
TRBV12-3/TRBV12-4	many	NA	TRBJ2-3	TGTGCCAGCAGTACGCTACAGGGTTTTGGAACAGATACGCAGTATTTT	CASSTLQGFGTDTQYF